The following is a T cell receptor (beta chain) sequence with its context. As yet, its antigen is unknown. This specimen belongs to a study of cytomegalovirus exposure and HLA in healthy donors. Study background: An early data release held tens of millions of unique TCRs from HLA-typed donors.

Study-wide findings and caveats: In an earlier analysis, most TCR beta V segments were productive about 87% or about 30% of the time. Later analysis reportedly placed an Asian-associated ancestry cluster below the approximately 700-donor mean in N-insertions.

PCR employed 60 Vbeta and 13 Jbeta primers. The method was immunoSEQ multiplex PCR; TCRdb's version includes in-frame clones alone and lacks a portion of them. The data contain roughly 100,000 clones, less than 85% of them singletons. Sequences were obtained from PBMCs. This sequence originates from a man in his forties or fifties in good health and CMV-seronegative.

CDR3 loop: CATSRERGGSTDTQYF. Here the CDR3 DNA reads TGTGCCACCAGCAGAGAGCGCGGGGGAAGCACAGATACGCAGTATTTT. V and J are TRBV15 and TRBJ2-3; 7 bases align to TRBD2. This CDR3 region has 16 residues. Germline trimming cut 0 bases from V and 0 bases from J; bases unmatched to any gene: 3. The germline V gene has CDR1 LNHNV and CDR2 YYDKDF (reference sequence). The full variable domain, rest sourced from reference TRBV15 and TRBJ2-3, is DAMVIQNPRYQVTQFGKPVTLSCSQTLNHNVMYWYQQKSSQAPKLLFHYYDKDFNNEADTPDNFQSRRPNTSFCFLDIRSPGLGDTAMYLCATSRERGGSTDTQYFGPGTRLTVL.